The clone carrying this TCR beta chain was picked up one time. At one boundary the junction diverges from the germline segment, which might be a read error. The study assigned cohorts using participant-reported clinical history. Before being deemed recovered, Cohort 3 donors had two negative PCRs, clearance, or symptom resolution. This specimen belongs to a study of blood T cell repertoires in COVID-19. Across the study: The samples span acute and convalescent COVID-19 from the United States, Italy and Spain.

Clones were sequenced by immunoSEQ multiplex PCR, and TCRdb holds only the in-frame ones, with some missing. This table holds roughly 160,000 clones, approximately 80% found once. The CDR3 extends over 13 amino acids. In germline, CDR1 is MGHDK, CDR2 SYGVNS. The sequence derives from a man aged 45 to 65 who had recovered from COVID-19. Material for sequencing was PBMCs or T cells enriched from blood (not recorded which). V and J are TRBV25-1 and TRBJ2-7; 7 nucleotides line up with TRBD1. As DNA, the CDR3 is TGTGCCAGCAGTCGCGACGTGGACAGGAGCCTTGACTTC. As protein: CASSRDVDRSLDF.